The next 26 T cell receptor beta chains were all read from a single sample in a study of technical replicates of blood from a handful of donors. TCRdb keeps only in-frame clones here, not all; method: immunoSEQ multiplex PCR. The sample contains about 100,000 clones, over 95% of which appear only once. Sequences were obtained from T cells isolated from PBMCs. The receptors shown here come from a human donor in good health.

This clone occurred once. This chain links TRBV27 with TRBJ2-7, with D possibly being TRBD1 (7 bases). The CDR3 consists of 14 residues. Germline lookup yields CDR1 MNHEY and CDR2 SMNVEV (reference sequence). V was shortened by 2 bases and J by 6 bases, with 14 bases between the two germline ends. CDR3 nucleotide sequence: TGTGCCAGCAGTTTACAGGGGGGAATTGGCGAGCAGTACTTC. Translated: CASSLQGGIGEQYF.

The chain joins TRBV6-5 to TRBJ2-7; D might be TRBD2 (6 bases). Trimming pared 9 bases from V and 0 bases from J, leaving 15 bases between. In germline, CDR1 is MNHEY, CDR2 SVGAGI. CDR3 size: 14 residues. CDR3 coding DNA: TGTGCCAGTCAAAAAGCGGGCCACTCCTACGAGCAGTACTTC. This sequence encodes CASQKAGHSYEQYF.

This sequence joins TRBV5-6 and TRBJ2-7; TRBD1 matches 8 bases. V was clipped by 3 bases and J by 6 bases; unmatched bases: 14. CDR1 and CDR2 (germline): SGHDT, YYEEEE. The CDR3 sequence is 16 residues long. The CDR3, as DNA: TGTGCCAGCAGCTGGGGGCCGGGACAGGTATCTCGCGAGCAGTACTTC. Its protein is CASSWGPGQVSREQYF.

The V and J genes are TRBV6-5 and TRBJ2-6; D not resolved. Trimming pared 0 bases from V and 2 bases from J, leaving 5 bases between. CDR1 and CDR2 (germline): MNHEY, SVGAGI. CDR3 length equals 15 residues. CDR3 sequence reads: CASSYSYAGANVLTF. The CDR3 DNA reads TGTGCCAGCAGTTACTCGTATGCTGGGGCCAACGTCCTGACTTTC.

The rearrangement joins TRBV7-7 to TRBJ2-2, with TRBD1 matching 9 bases. Unmatched junction bases numbered 4, after V lost 4 bases and J lost 4 bases. CDR3 length: 15 amino acids. Germline V gene sequence: CDR1 SSHAT, CDR2 FNYEAQ (reference sequence). CDR3 in DNA: TGTGCCAGCAGCTGGGACAGGGAGGGCACCGGGGAGCTGTTTTTT. Residues: CASSWDREGTGELFF. Complete variable domain (other parts from reference TRBV7-7 and TRBJ2-2): GAGVSQSPRYKVTKRGQDVTLRCDPISSHATLYWYQQALGQGPEFLTYFNYEAQPDKSGLPSDRFSAERPEGSISTLTIQRTEQRDSAMYRCASSWDREGTGELFFGEGSRLTVL.

The chain is built from TRBV29-1 and TRBJ1-2; D not resolved. The ends were cut back, 6 bases at V and 10 bases at J, with 18 bases in the middle. Germline CDR1 is SQVTM and CDR2 is ANQGSEA. This CDR3 has 12 residues. The CDR3 DNA is TGCAGCGTCGCCGGAACCGGGTCTCTCTACACCTTC. Translating gives CSVAGTGSLYTF.

The gene calls are TRBV15 and TRBJ1-2, with 7 bases that match TRBD1. Germline V gene data show CDR1 as LNHNV and CDR2 as YYDKDF (reference sequence). V shed 9 bases and J 7 bases; nucleotides not matched to a gene: 8. CDR3 length: 12 amino acids. Here the CDR3 DNA reads TGTGCCACGTCAGAAGGGACAGCTGGCTACACCTTC. Its protein product is CATSEGTAGYTF.

The chain employs TRBV5-4 and TRBJ1-2; D ambiguous. V gave up 1 base and J gave up 3 bases, with 16 bases separating them. The V gene's germline CDR1 is SGHNT and CDR2 YYREEE (reference sequence). The CDR3 has 16 amino acids. The CDR3 DNA sequence: TGTGCCAGCAGCTTGATAAGGGCGGGGTTATACTATGGCTACACCTTC. Residues: CASSLIRAGLYYGYTF.

The genes are TRBV28 and TRBJ2-1, with D uncertain. This CDR3 is built from 16 residues. Germline V gene lookup returns CDR1 MDHEN and CDR2 SYDVKM. Trimming shortened V by 4 bases and J by 2 bases, and 15 bases separated the two germline ends. CDR3 amino acids: CASSSIQSPPYNEQFF. In DNA form, the CDR3 reads TGTGCCAGCAGTTCTATCCAAAGCCCACCCTACAATGAGCAGTTCTTC.

The chain is built from TRBV5-4 and TRBJ2-1; 8 nucleotides match TRBD2. Per germline, CDR1 SGHNT and CDR2 YYREEE (reference sequence). The CDR3 is made up of 15 amino acids. V lost 0 bases, J lost 2 bases, and 1 base stayed unmatched. Written as DNA, the CDR3 is TGTGCCAGCAGCTTGGGACTAGCGCCCTACAATGAGCAGTTCTTC. Protein: CASSLGLAPYNEQFF.

V gene TRBV14 combines with J gene TRBJ2-7; a weak D match, TRBD1 (6 bases). Germline CDR1 SGHDN, CDR2 FVKESK. Trimming removed 1 base at V and 4 bases at J, with 11 bases between. This CDR3 has 14 residues. CDR3 DNA: TGTGCCAGCAGCCAAGCAGGGGTCAGGTACGAGCAGTACTTC. This translates into CASSQAGVRYEQYF.

The V call is TRBV6-6, the J call TRBJ1-2; tentatively, D is TRBD1 (5 bases). Germline CDR1 MNHNY, CDR2 SVGAGI (reference sequence). The V and J ends lost 6 bases and 3 bases respectively, with 17 bases between them. The CDR3 loop spans 15 amino acids. The DNA of the CDR3 is TGTGCCAGCAGACCCCTGGGGGGGGGAGACTATGGCTACACCTTC. Protein: CASRPLGGGDYGYTF.

The chain combines TRBV6-5 with TRBJ1-5; no clear D. The CDR3 runs to 13 residues. Per germline, CDR1 MNHEY and CDR2 SVGAGI. Trimming cost V 4 bases and J 1 base, with 5 bases left between them. Here the CDR3 DNA reads TGTGCCAGCAGTTTCACAAGCAATCAGCCCCAGCATTTT. Its translation is CASSFTSNQPQHF.

This chain links TRBV7-9 with TRBJ2-1; 10 bases are shared with TRBD1. V lost 5 bases to trimming and J lost 7 bases; unmatched junction nucleotides: 14. Per the germline V gene, CDR1 is SEHNR and CDR2 is FQNEAQ (reference sequence). This CDR3 region has 17 residues. CDR3 region: CASSPHPGDRGWNEQFF. The CDR3 nucleotides read TGTGCCAGCAGCCCGCACCCGGGGGACAGGGGATGGAATGAGCAGTTCTTC.

The chain couples TRBV6-5 to TRBJ1-5; TRBD1 agrees at 9 bases. Germline V gene data show CDR1 as MNHEY and CDR2 as SVGAGI. The V and J ends lost 8 bases and 4 bases, in that order; junction bases with no gene match: 0. The CDR3 sequence is 12 residues long. The CDR3 region is CASGTGNQPQHF. CDR3 coding DNA: TGTGCCAGCGGGACAGGGAATCAGCCCCAGCATTTT.

The V and J genes are TRBV7-3 and TRBJ2-7, with 9 positions matching TRBD2. CDR3 length: 15 residues. Germline lookup yields CDR1 SGHTA and CDR2 FQGTGA. Losses at the gene ends were 1 base for V and 2 bases for J; bases not matched to a gene: 3. CDR3 sequence reads: CASSLRGGGAYEQYF. In DNA, the CDR3 is TGTGCCAGCAGCTTAAGAGGCGGGGGGGCCTACGAGCAGTACTTC.

This sequence joins TRBV10-2 and TRBJ2-7; TRBD2 aligns across 10 bases. Looked up from germline, CDR1 is WSHSY and CDR2 is SAAADI. Trimming took 8 bases from V and 3 from J; bases not matched to a gene: 4. The CDR3 is 13 amino acids. CDR3 in amino acids: CASGWTSGYEQYF. The CDR3 region has the DNA TGCGCCAGCGGGTGGACTAGCGGCTACGAGCAGTACTTC.

The rearrangement uses TRBV15 and TRBJ2-1; TRBD2 is a possible D gene (6 bases). The germline V and J ends were trimmed by 2 bases and 7 bases, with 12 bases remaining between them. This CDR3 comprises 14 residues. CDR1 LNHNV and CDR2 YYDKDF come from the germline V gene (reference sequence). CDR3 loop: CATSRNPGVNEQFF. The CDR3 DNA follows: TGTGCCACCAGCAGAAATCCGGGGGTGAATGAGCAGTTCTTC. Together with reference TRBV15 and TRBJ2-1, the CDR3 gives the full variable domain: DAMVIQNPRYQVTQFGKPVTLSCSQTLNHNVMYWYQQKSSQAPKLLFHYYDKDFNNEADTPDNFQSRRPNTSFCFLDIRSPGLGDTAMYLCATSRNPGVNEQFFGPGTRLTVL.

The rearrangement links TRBV10-3 to TRBJ2-7; unclear D gene. The CDR3 runs to 13 residues. The germline CDR1 and CDR2 sequences are ENHRY and SYGVKD. The CDR3 sequence: CAIRPQASYEQYF. In nucleotides, the CDR3 is TGTGCGATCCGGCCTCAGGCGTCCTACGAGCAGTACTTC.

Only one count was recorded for this clone. The gene calls are TRBV11-2 and TRBJ1-1, with 8 bases lining up with TRBD1. The CDR3 runs 18 residues. Germline lookup yields CDR1 SGHAT and CDR2 FQNNGV. V trimming: 1 base; J trimming: 1 base; junction bases outside the gene matches: 11. The CDR3 loop reads CASSLVLGRGRRNTEAFF. CDR3 coding DNA: TGTGCCAGCAGCTTAGTTTTGGGCAGGGGGCGACGGAACACTGAAGCTTTCTTT.

The V gene is TRBV19, the J gene TRBJ2-7; the match to TRBD1 covers 7 bases. Trimming took 8 bases from V and 7 from J; bases not matched to a gene: 11. Per germline, CDR1 LNHDA and CDR2 SQIVND (reference sequence). The length of the CDR3 is 13 residues. Here the CDR3 reads CASSPGQNYEQYF. The CDR3 nucleotides read TGTGCCAGTTCCCCGGGACAGAACTATGAGCAGTACTTC.

The chain recombines TRBV7-9 with TRBJ1-5, with 7 bases matching TRBD1. The ends lost 5 bases at V and 4 bases at J; junction bases unmatched: 8. The CDR3 runs to 15 residues. Germline CDR1 SEHNR, CDR2 FQNEAQ (reference sequence). CDR3 DNA: TGTGCCAGCAGCCGGGACAGTACTATTAATCAGCCCCAGCATTTT. Translating it yields CASSRDSTINQPQHF.

V is TRBV30 and J is TRBJ1-1; possible D gene TRBD1, 5 bases. Trimming left V 4 bases short and J 4 bases short, with 10 bases between. The CDR3 runs 12 residues. Germline CDR1 GTSNPN, CDR2 SVGIG (reference sequence). This CDR3 is CAWNVGGTEAFF. The CDR3 DNA is TGTGCCTGGAACGTCGGGGGCACTGAAGCTTTCTTT.

V and J are TRBV5-6 and TRBJ2-5, with D maybe TRBD1 (6 bases). Trimming removed 2 bases from V and 4 bases from J, with 9 bases in between. The CDR3 is 13 amino acids. CDR1 and CDR2 from the germline V gene are SGHDT and YYEEEE. The CDR3 spells CASSLGQIETQYF. In nucleotides, the CDR3 is TGTGCCAGCAGCTTAGGACAGATAGAGACCCAGTACTTC.

The chain recombines TRBV27 with TRBJ2-5; TRBD1 agrees at 12 bases. CDR1 and CDR2 from the germline V gene are MNHEY and SMNVEV (reference sequence). Losses at the gene ends were 1 base for V and 9 bases for J; bases not matched to a gene: 9. This CDR3 has 16 amino acids. CDR3 loop: CASSLYGDRGRGAQYF. The CDR3 DNA sequence: TGTGCCAGCAGTTTATATGGGGACAGGGGGCGTGGGGCCCAGTACTTC.

This clone came up once. V usage is TRBV29-1 and J usage is TRBJ2-3; 10 bases map to TRBD1. V lost 4 bases and J lost 0; bases outside the gene matches: 22. This CDR3 has 21 residues. The germline gives CDR1 SQVTM, CDR2 ANQGSEA. Here the CDR3 DNA reads TGCAGCGTTGTTCCAATTTCGTCCGGGACAGGGGAACCAACTAGCACAGATACGCAGTATTTT. It is translated as CSVVPISSGTGEPTSTDTQYF.